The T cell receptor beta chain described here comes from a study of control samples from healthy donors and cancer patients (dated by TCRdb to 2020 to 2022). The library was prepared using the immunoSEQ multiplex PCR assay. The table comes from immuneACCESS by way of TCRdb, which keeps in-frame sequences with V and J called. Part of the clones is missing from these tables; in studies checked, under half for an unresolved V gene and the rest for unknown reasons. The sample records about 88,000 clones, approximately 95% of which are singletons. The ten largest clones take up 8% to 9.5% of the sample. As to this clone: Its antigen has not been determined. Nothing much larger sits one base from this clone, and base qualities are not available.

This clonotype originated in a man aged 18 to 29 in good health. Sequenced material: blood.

The sequence in DNA is TGTGCCAGCAGCTTGGCATGGTCAGGGGTCGGCACAGATACGCAGTATTTT. This sequence encodes CASSLAWSGVGTDTQYF. The rearrangement joined TRBV5-5 to TRBJ2-3; the D gene is perhaps TRBD1, from 6 matching bases. In the germline V gene (reference sequence), CDR1 corresponds to SGHKS and CDR2 to YYEKEE. The CDR3, from cysteine to phenylalanine, totals 17 residues. Only the CDR3 DNA is retained, 51 bases long and in frame from the first base. The trim is 0 bases for V and 1 base for J, with a gap of 15 bases between the germline ends.